The 24 T cell receptor beta chains below were found in one sample sequenced in a study of blood T cell repertoires in COVID-19. The assay was immunoSEQ multiplex PCR, and TCRdb's table has in-frame clones only and misses some. The sample has over 100,000 clones; about 89% are singletons. Material: peripheral blood. Every receptor here comes from a man aged 40-55 years with acute or convalescent COVID-19.

The V call is TRBV7-8, the J call TRBJ2-7; D is uncertain. Germline V gene data show CDR1 as SGHVS and CDR2 as FQNEAQ. The CDR3 length is 15 residues. The V end lost 5 bases, the J end lost 5 bases, and 19 bases lay between the germline ends. CDR3 residues: CASSPYKYTDDEQYF. The CDR3 region has the DNA TGTGCCAGCAGCCCTTATAAGTACACAGACGACGAGCAGTACTTC. Complete variable domain (other parts from reference TRBV7-8 and TRBJ2-7): GAGVSQSPRYKVAKRGQDVALRCDPISGHVSLFWYQQALGQGPEFLTYFQNEAQLDKSGLPSDRFFAERPEGSVSTLKIQRTQQEDSAVYLCASSPYKYTDDEQYFGPGTRLTVT.

CDR3 loop: CASTRLAGTDTQYF. In DNA form, the CDR3 reads TGTGCCAGCACGCGACTAGCGGGTACAGATACGCAGTATTTT. The V gene is TRBV3-1 (or the pseudogene TRBV3-2), the J gene TRBJ2-3; TRBD2 aligns across 10 bases. Germline CDR1 LGHDT, CDR2 YNNKEL (reference sequence). V trimming: 7 bases; J trimming: 3 bases; junction bases outside the gene matches: 4. This CDR3 comprises 14 residues.

The chain links TRBV5-1 to TRBJ1-1; 8 bases are shared with TRBD1. The CDR3 covers 13 residues. CDR1 and CDR2 (germline): SGHRS, YFSETQ. J gave up 7 bases and V 4 bases, and 6 bases lay outside the gene matches. This chain's CDR3 is CASSLGTGLEAFF. The CDR3 DNA reads TGCGCCAGCAGCCTCGGGACAGGCCTTGAAGCTTTCTTT.

V gene TRBV3-1 (or the pseudogene TRBV3-2) combines with J gene TRBJ2-7; D gene ambiguous. Germline V lookup: CDR1 LGHDT, CDR2 YNNKEL (reference sequence). The V end was cut by 2 bases, the J end by 3 bases, with 5 bases between. The CDR3 extends over 12 amino acids. The CDR3 bases are TGTGCCAGCAGCCAATCATTCTACGAGCAGTACTTC. Its translation: CASSQSFYEQYF.

This chain links TRBV19 with TRBJ1-1, with D possibly being TRBD1 (6 bases). CDR3 length: 13 residues. CDR1 is LNHDA, CDR2 SQIVND, per germline (reference sequence). The ends were cut back, 7 bases at V and 6 bases at J, with 15 bases in the middle. The CDR3 sequence: CASTWRGGSEAFF. The CDR3 DNA follows: TGTGCCAGTACCTGGCGGGGGGGCTCTGAAGCTTTCTTT.

The chain uses TRBV10-3 and TRBJ1-2; TRBD1 aligns across 9 bases. The CDR3 has 12 residues. Germline V gene data show CDR1 as ENHRY and CDR2 as SYGVKD. V was pared by 2 bases and J by 9 bases, with 1 base of the junction left unmatched. The CDR3 DNA sequence: TGTGCCATCAGTGAGGGGACAGGGAGCTACACCTTC. It translates to CAISEGTGSYTF.

The chain joins TRBV5-8 to TRBJ1-4, with TRBD1 identical over 7 bases. The CDR3 is made up of 17 amino acids. CDR1 is SGHTS and CDR2 is YDEGEE in the germline V gene. J lost 4 bases, V lost 5 bases, and 14 bases had no gene match. The CDR3 protein is CASSLNRGLTLNEKLFF. For the CDR3, the DNA is TGTGCCAGCAGTTTAAACAGGGGCCTTACCCTTAATGAAAAACTGTTTTTT.

This clone was detected a few times. The chain combines TRBV3-1 (or the pseudogene TRBV3-2) with TRBJ1-5; 7 bases are a match to TRBD1. Germline V gives CDR1 LGHDT, CDR2 YNNKEL (reference sequence). CDR3 length: 16 amino acids. V shed 1 base, J shed 7 bases, and the junction held 10 bases outside the gene matches. The CDR3 is CASSQGQRQGGQPQHF. In DNA form, the CDR3 reads TGTGCCAGCAGCCAAGGCCAACGACAGGGCGGGCAGCCCCAGCATTTT.

This clone has just one count. The V call is TRBV3-1 (or the pseudogene TRBV3-2), the J call TRBJ1-1; D is unresolved. Germline CDR1 and CDR2: LGHDT and YNNKEL (reference sequence). V dropped 1 base and J dropped 0 bases, with 9 bases sitting between them. The CDR3 runs to 15 residues. The CDR3 DNA reads TGTGCCAGCAGCCAAGGTAAACTCATGAACACTGAAGCTTTCTTT. Translation: CASSQGKLMNTEAFF.

This clone was seen more than once but under ten times. CDR3 region: CASSLSHGQNYEQYF. CDR3 nucleotide sequence: TGCGCCAGCAGCCTCTCCCATGGACAGAACTACGAGCAGTACTTC. J is TRBJ2-7 and V is TRBV4-1; D possibly corresponds to TRBD1 (6 bases). With 4 bases removed from V and 3 bases from J, the gap between germline ends came to 16 bases. Germline assignment: CDR1 MGHRA and CDR2 YSYEKL. This CDR3 is built from 15 residues.

The rearrangement joins TRBV5-6 to TRBJ1-1; a possible D gene is TRBD1 (5 bases). The germline V gene has CDR1 SGHDT and CDR2 YYEEEE. This CDR3 is 13 amino acids long. V was cut by 2 bases and J by 1 base, with 6 bases left in between. CDR3 nucleotide sequence: TGTGCCAGCAGCTTTGACAGGAACACTGAAGCTTTCTTT. Protein product: CASSFDRNTEAFF.

The rearrangement joins TRBV7-3 to TRBJ2-7; 13 positions match TRBD2. V shed 5 bases and J 3 bases; nucleotides not matched to a gene: 4. Per germline, CDR1 SGHTA and CDR2 FQGTGA. The CDR3 runs to 15 residues. CDR3 nucleotide sequence: TGTGCCAGCAGCCAGACTAGCGGGGGGCTCTACGAGCAGTACTTC. This gives the protein CASSQTSGGLYEQYF. The full variable domain, with the rest looked up from reference TRBV7-3 and TRBJ2-7, is GAGVSQTPSNKVTEKGKYVELRCDPISGHTALYWYRQSLGQGPEFLIYFQGTGAADDSGLPNDRFFAVRPEGSVSTLKIQRTERGDSAVYLCASSQTSGGLYEQYFGPGTRLTVT.

V is TRBV19 and J is TRBJ1-5; no clear D gene. Germline CDR1 LNHDA, CDR2 SQIVND (reference sequence). V dropped 2 bases and J dropped 7 bases, with 12 bases sitting between them. The length of the CDR3 is 14 residues. The CDR3 sequence is CASSIREAGQPQHF. The CDR3 DNA is TGTGCCAGTAGTATACGGGAGGCCGGCCAGCCCCAGCATTTT.

This clone showed up just once. The V and J genes are TRBV6-5 and TRBJ2-2, with TRBD1 matching 10 bases. Germline loops: CDR1 MNHEY, CDR2 SVGAGI. J was trimmed by 7 bases and V by 7 bases; bases with no gene match: 9. The CDR3 is made up of 15 amino acids. CDR3 residues: CASTIGTGVNGELFF. CDR3 in DNA: TGTGCCAGCACGATTGGGACAGGGGTTAACGGGGAGCTGTTTTTT.

The rearrangement joins TRBV2 to TRBJ2-3; 7 bases agree with TRBD2. Germline V lookup: CDR1 SNHLY, CDR2 FYNNEI. This CDR3 comprises 14 residues. The ends lost 6 bases at V and 1 base at J; junction bases unmatched: 4. The chain's CDR3 is CASRTLAGTDTQYF. As DNA, the CDR3 is TGTGCCAGCAGGACTCTAGCGGGCACAGATACGCAGTATTTT.

To note about this clone: This may be a read error, as it is one base from a much larger clone. The rearrangement links TRBV7-3 to TRBJ1-1, with 7 nucleotides matching TRBD1. Per the germline V gene, CDR1 is SGHTA and CDR2 is FQGTGA. V gave up 5 bases and J gave up 1 base; unmatched junction bases: 1. CDR3 length: 13 residues. The CDR3 sequence: CASSRDRNTEAFF. CDR3 nucleotides: TGTGCCAGCAGCCGGGACAGGAACACTGAAGCTTTCTTT. Using reference TRBV7-3 and TRBJ1-1 for the parts outside the CDR3, the full variable domain is GAGVSQTPSNKVTEKGKYVELRCDPISGHTALYWYRQSLGQGPEFLIYFQGTGAADDSGLPNDRFFAVRPEGSVSTLKIQRTERGDSAVYLCASSRDRNTEAFFGQGTRLTVV.

V gene TRBV30 combines with J gene TRBJ1-2; no reliable D call. Per germline, CDR1 GTSNPN and CDR2 SVGIG (reference sequence). This CDR3 region has 13 residues. Trimming took off 4 bases at V and 8 bases at J, with 17 bases between the two ends. The CDR3 is CAWIGGRDSGYTF. In DNA form, the CDR3 reads TGTGCCTGGATAGGTGGGCGAGATTCCGGCTACACCTTC. The variable domain in full, completed from reference TRBV30 and TRBJ1-2, reads SQTIHQWPATLVQPVGSPLSLECTVEGTSNPNLYWYRQAAGRGLQLLFYSVGIGQISSEVPQNLSASRPQDRQFILSSKKLLLSDSGFYLCAWIGGRDSGYTFGSGTRLTVV.

V and J are TRBV18 and TRBJ2-6; 8 bases line up with TRBD1. V lost 2 bases, J lost 1 base, and 7 bases stayed unmatched. Germline CDR1 KGHSH, CDR2 LQKENI. The CDR3 is made up of 18 amino acids. CDR3 amino acids: CASSPSGGKMSGANVLTF. Written as DNA, the CDR3 is TGTGCCAGCTCACCATCAGGGGGCAAAATGTCTGGGGCCAACGTCCTGACTTTC.

The chain links TRBV24-1 to TRBJ1-2; 7 positions agree with TRBD1. Per the germline V gene, CDR1 is KGHDR and CDR2 is SFDVKD. The V and J ends lost 4 bases and 8 bases, in that order; junction bases with no gene match: 9. The CDR3 contains 14 residues. In DNA, the CDR3 is TGTGCCACCAGTGAGTCCGGACAGGTTCGCGGCTACACCTTC. Protein sequence: CATSESGQVRGYTF.

The gene calls are TRBV6-6 and TRBJ2-5; 9 nucleotides agree with TRBD2. The ends lost 4 bases at V and 5 bases at J; junction bases unmatched: 5. This CDR3 spans 14 amino acids. Germline V CDR1 and CDR2: MNHNY, SVGAGI (reference sequence). The CDR3 region is CASSFLAGEETQYF. The CDR3 DNA is TGTGCCAGCAGTTTTTTAGCGGGAGAGGAGACCCAGTACTTC.

The chain combines TRBV6-6 with TRBJ1-1, with TRBD1 identical over 9 bases. Trimming at V came to 0 bases and at J to 6 bases, leaving 2 bases not matched to a gene. CDR3 length equals 14 residues. CDR1 and CDR2 from the germline V gene are MNHNY and SVGAGI (reference sequence). The CDR3 nucleotides read TGTGCCAGCAGTTACTCTACAGGGGGCGCTGAAGCTTTCTTT. It specifies CASSYSTGGAEAFF.

This clone was observed a few times. The genes are TRBV11-3 and TRBJ2-1; D gene unclear. The CDR3 spans 12 residues. Deletions cut 6 bases from V and 6 bases from J, with 9 bases between. CDR1 is SGHNT and CDR2 is YENEEA in the germline V gene. CDR3: CASSSLSNEQFF. The DNA for the CDR3 is TGTGCCAGCAGTTCCCTCTCCAATGAGCAGTTCTTC.

The V and J genes are TRBV19 and TRBJ2-1; 8 bases line up with TRBD2. Germline CDR1 and CDR2: LNHDA and SQIVND (reference sequence). Losses at the gene ends were 7 bases for V and 2 bases for J; bases not matched to a gene: 4. The CDR3 consists of 14 residues. This CDR3 reads CASTGGVAYNEQFF. The CDR3 nucleotides are TGTGCCAGTACGGGGGGGGTAGCCTACAATGAGCAGTTCTTC. Based on the CDR3 plus reference TRBV19 and TRBJ2-1, the full variable domain is DGGITQSPKYLFRKEGQNVTLSCEQNLNHDAMYWYRQDPGQGLRLIYYSQIVNDFQKGDIAEGYSVSREKKESFPLTVTSAQKNPTAFYLCASTGGVAYNEQFFGPGTRLTVL.

As concerns this clone: This same CDR3 is encoded by further DNA sequences in the sample. The chain employs TRBV5-1 and TRBJ2-5, with a possible D match to TRBD1 (6 bases). Trimming pared 4 bases from V and 5 bases from J, leaving 9 bases between. This CDR3 contains 12 residues. The germline CDR1 and CDR2 sequences are SGHRS and YFSETQ. CDR3 sequence: CASSERGETQYF. The CDR3 DNA reads as TGCGCCAGCAGCGAGAGGGGGGAGACCCAGTACTTC.